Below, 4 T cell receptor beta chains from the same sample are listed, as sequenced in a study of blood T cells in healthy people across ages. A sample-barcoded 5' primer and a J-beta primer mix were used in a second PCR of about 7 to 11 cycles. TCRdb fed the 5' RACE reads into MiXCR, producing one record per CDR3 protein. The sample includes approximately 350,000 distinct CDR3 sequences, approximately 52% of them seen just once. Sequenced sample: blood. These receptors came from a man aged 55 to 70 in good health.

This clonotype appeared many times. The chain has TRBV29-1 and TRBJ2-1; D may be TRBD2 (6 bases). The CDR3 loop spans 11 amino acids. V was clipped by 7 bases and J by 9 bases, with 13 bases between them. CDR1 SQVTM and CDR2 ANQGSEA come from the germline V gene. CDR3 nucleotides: TGCAGCGCCGGGTGGGAGGCTGAGCAGTTCTTC. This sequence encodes CSAGWEAEQFF.

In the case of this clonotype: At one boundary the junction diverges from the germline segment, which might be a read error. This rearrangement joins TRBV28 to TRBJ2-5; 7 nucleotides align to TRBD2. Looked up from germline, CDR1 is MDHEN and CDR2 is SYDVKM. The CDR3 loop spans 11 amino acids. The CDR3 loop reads CASSLRGEQYF. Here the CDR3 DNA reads TGCGCCAGCAGTCTTCGGGGGGAGCAGTACTTC.

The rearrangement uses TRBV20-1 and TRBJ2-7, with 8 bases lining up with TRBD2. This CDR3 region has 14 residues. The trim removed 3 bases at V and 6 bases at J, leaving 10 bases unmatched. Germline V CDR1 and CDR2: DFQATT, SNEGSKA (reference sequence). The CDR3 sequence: CSARPGLGPREQYF. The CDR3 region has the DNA TGCAGTGCTAGGCCGGGACTAGGACCTCGCGAGCAGTACTTC.

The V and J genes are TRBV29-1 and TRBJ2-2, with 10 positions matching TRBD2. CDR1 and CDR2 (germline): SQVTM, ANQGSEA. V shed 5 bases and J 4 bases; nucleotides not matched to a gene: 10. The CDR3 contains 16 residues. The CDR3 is CSVSWASGRPTGELFF. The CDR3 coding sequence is TGCAGCGTTTCTTGGGCTAGCGGGAGACCCACCGGGGAGCTGTTTTTT.